Detailed here is one TCR beta chain. The data stem from a study of cytomegalovirus exposure and HLA in healthy donors. The V end was cut by 5 bases, the J end by 3 bases, with 11 bases between. The CDR3 runs to 13 residues. The germline gives CDR1 MNHNS, CDR2 SASEGT. PCR amplification relied on 60 Vbeta primers (plus 13 Jbeta primers). Source study methods: Later reanalysis found tens of millions of unique TCR beta chains, around 10 million of them shared. The assay was immunoSEQ multiplex PCR, and TCRdb's table has in-frame clones only and misses some. Clone size and the V and J calls come from that table; the DNA yielded D and trimming. Of around 130,000 clones detected, 70% to 85% appear once; the ten largest clones hold 2% to 3%.

This receptor was taken from an older woman in good health and CMV-seropositive. The rearrangement joins TRBV6-1 to TRBJ2-7; TRBD1 might be the D (5 bases). Sequencing used PBMCs. In nucleotides, the CDR3 is TGTGCCAGCAGTCTCGGTCAGGGCTACGAGCAGTACTTC. As protein: CASSLGQGYEQYF.